These 15 T cell receptor beta chains were all obtained from the same sample, sequenced in a study of CD8+ T cells in alopecia areata. A sort of pooled cutaneous lymph node cells used CD4, CD8alpha, NKG2D, NKG2ACE and other stains. cDNA prepared by RNA extraction and subsequent reverse transcription served as the template for sequencing. The table came from immunoSEQ multiplex PCR; TCRdb's copy has only in-frame clones and leaves some out. The table lists over 250,000 clones, with no singletons. Source material: CD4+ T cells sorted from a lymph node. The receptors were sampled from a C3H/HeJ mouse with alopecia areata. MHC haplotype here: H2-k.

This clone showed up many times. The listed genes are named as in mouse. Read coverage stops 4 residues before the CDR3 terminus; the germline J gene supplies the remainder. Other nucleotide sequences from this sample produce the same CDR3. The chain links TRBV13-1 to TRBJ1-2; D unclear. In germline, CDR1 is NSHNY, CDR2 SYGAGN. V lost 0 bases and J lost 0, with 6 bases in between. This CDR3 region has 14 residues. The CDR3: CASSDDNANSDYTF. CDR3 bases read: TGTGCCAGCAGTGATGACAATGCAAACTCC.

As for this clone: Gene and germline names: mouse. The missing CDR3 end, 4 residues past where the read stops, is filled in from the germline J gene. V usage is TRBV19 and J usage is TRBJ2-7, with TRBD2 identical over 9 bases. CDR1 FNHDT and CDR2 SITEND come from the germline V gene (reference sequence). The CDR3 is 14 amino acids. The CDR3 sequence is CASSIGTGDDEQYF. The covered CDR3 bases are TGTGCCAGCAGTATAGGGACTGGGGATGAT.

Only a few counts were recorded for this clone. The genes and germline here are from mouse. The sequenced fragment ends 4 residues before the CDR3 boundary, so the rest is inferred from the germline J gene. The rearrangement joins TRBV13-3 to TRBJ2-7, with 8 bases fitting TRBD2. The germline CDR1 and CDR2 sequences are NNHDY and SYVADS. The CDR3 length is 13 residues. CDR3 loop: CASSDRLGNEQYF. CDR3 DNA (partial): TGTGCCAGCAGTGACCGACTGGGGAAT.

As regards this clone: Gene names are the mouse ones. The read ends 4 residues early relative to the CDR3; the germline J gene fills the gap. The rearrangement uses TRBV1 and TRBJ2-1; 8 bases fit TRBD2. The germline V gene has CDR1 NSQYPW and CDR2 LRSPGD (reference sequence). The CDR3 spans 16 residues. V gave up 0 bases and J gave up 5 bases; unmatched junction bases: 6. This chain's CDR3 is CTCSADPGGTHAEQFF. CDR3 DNA (partial): TGCACCTGCAGTGCAGACCCTGGGGGGACCCATGCT.

This clone was seen a few times. Here the gene names and germline are mouse. The read finishes 4 residues shy of the CDR3 end, and the germline J gene is used to complete it. V gene TRBV5 combines with J gene TRBJ2-2; D possibly corresponds to TRBD1 (5 bases). V dropped 1 base and J dropped 4 bases, with 10 bases sitting between them. Germline lookup yields CDR1 LGHNA and CDR2 YNLKQL (reference sequence). The CDR3 has 15 amino acids. Incomplete CDR3 DNA: TGTGCCAGCAGCCAAGGACAGAGCCCCACCGGG. Translation gives CASSQGQSPTG. In full, the CDR3 is CASSQGQSPTGQLYF.

This clone showed up just a few times. Germline and genes here are mouse. The sequence runs out 3 residues before the end of the CDR3; the remainder is reconstructed from the germline J gene. Other DNA variants within this sample encode the same CDR3. The chain combines TRBV5 with TRBJ1-6; D gene uncertain. TRBJ1-6 falls under the ORF class, with uncertain function. CDR1 LGHNA and CDR2 YNLKQL come from the germline V gene (reference sequence). Trimming cost V 0 bases and J 6 bases, with 3 bases left between them. The CDR3 is 13 residues long. The covered CDR3 bases are TGTGCCAGCAGCCAAGACACTAATTCGCCC. The encoded protein is CASSQDTNSP. The complete CDR3 protein is CASSQDTNSPLYF.

This clone has more than one count but fewer than ten. These gene names are mouse names. From the germline J gene comes the end of the CDR3, since the read stops 4 residues before it. The V gene is TRBV13-2, the J gene TRBJ2-1, with TRBD2 as a possible D gene (6 bases). Trimming pared 5 bases from V and 2 bases from J, leaving 11 bases between. The germline V gene encodes CDR1 NNHNN and CDR2 SYGAGS (reference sequence). This CDR3 spans 14 amino acids. This CDR3 reads CASGPRLDYAEQFF. The DNA read from the CDR3 is TGTGCCAGCGGCCCCAGACTGGACTATGCT.

As concerns this clone: The genes and germline here are from mouse. Sequencing ends 4 residues short of the CDR3 end; the germline J gene provides the rest. This sequence joins TRBV13-3 and TRBJ1-2; 8 nucleotides match TRBD1. This CDR3 contains 14 residues. The germline V gene encodes CDR1 NNHDY and CDR2 SYVADS. V trimming: 5 bases; J trimming: 0 bases; junction bases outside the gene matches: 3. Here the CDR3 reads CASRTGAANSDYTF. The CDR3 bases that were read are TGTGCCAGCAGGACAGGGGCGGCAAACTCC.

Note on this clone: Genes here carry mouse names. Read coverage stops 4 residues before the CDR3 terminus; the germline J gene supplies the remainder. This rearrangement joins TRBV1 to TRBJ2-5, with D possibly matching TRBD1 (7 bases). The CDR3 spans 15 residues. Germline assignment: CDR1 NSQYPW and CDR2 LRSPGD (reference sequence). CDR3 sequence: CTCSDGRGRKDTQYF. The part of the CDR3 DNA that was read is TGCACCTGCAGTGACGGGAGGGGGCGGAAAGAC.

A note on this clone: The gene symbols are mouse symbols. The read comes to an end 4 residues before the CDR3 does, leaving the germline J gene to fill in the end. The V call is TRBV1, the J call TRBJ2-2; D uncertain. Trimming took off 3 bases at V and 1 base at J, with 6 bases between the two ends. The CDR3 covers 14 residues. Germline V gives CDR1 NSQYPW, CDR2 LRSPGD (reference sequence). The covered CDR3 bases are TGCACCTGCAGTGCGATCATAAACACCGGG. It yields the protein CTCSAIINTG. The whole CDR3 reads CTCSAIINTGQLYF.

On this clone itself: All gene names here are mouse names. From the germline J gene comes the end of the CDR3, since the read stops 4 residues before it. The same CDR3 is also encoded by other DNA sequences in this sample. The chain is built from TRBV13-1 and TRBJ2-5; D is perhaps TRBD2 (7 bases). V was pared by 2 bases and J by 3 bases, with 10 bases between. The CDR3 covers 14 residues. Germline-derived CDR1 and CDR2 are NSHNY and SYGAGN. CDR3: CASSEGGGQDTQYF. Partial CDR3 DNA: TGTGCCAGCAGTGAAGGGGGGGGGCAAGAC.

Concerning this clone: The genes and germline here are from mouse. The read halts 4 residues ahead of the CDR3 end, with the missing end drawn from the germline J gene. This rearrangement joins TRBV13-2 to TRBJ2-7; a possible D gene is TRBD2 (5 bases). This CDR3 spans 12 amino acids. Deletions cut 2 bases from V and 3 bases from J, with 6 bases between. Germline V CDR1 and CDR2: NNHNN, SYGAGS (reference sequence). Partial CDR3 DNA: TGTGCCAGCGGTGACTGGGACTAT. This codes for CASGDWDY. The CDR3 in its entirety is CASGDWDYEQYF.

This clone showed up just a few times. Genes and germline come from the mouse. Other DNA sequences within the sample encode an identical CDR3. This chain's CDR3 is CASNRGNTEVFF. CDR3 bases read: TGTGCCAGCAACAGGGGCAACACA. The V call is TRBV13-1, the J call TRBJ1-1; 7 bases fit TRBD1. With the read ending 4 residues before the CDR3 end, the germline J gene is used to fill in that end. The junction had 1 base not matched to a gene; V was cut back by 6 bases and J by 2 bases. Germline loops: CDR1 NSHNY, CDR2 SYGAGN. This CDR3 has 12 amino acids.

To note about this clone: The genes are named according to mouse. The CDR3 goes on 4 residues after the read ends, and that part is filled in from the germline J gene. The chain joins TRBV5 to TRBJ2-5; 9 bases align to TRBD1. Germline V CDR1 and CDR2: LGHNA, YNLKQL (reference sequence). This CDR3 region has 14 residues. Partial CDR3 DNA: TGTGCCAGCAGCCAAGGACAGGGGGTAGAC. Its protein is CASSQGQGVD. The entire CDR3 protein is CASSQGQGVDTQYF.

This clone was picked up a small number of times. These gene names are mouse names. The CDR3 DNA, read in part, is TGTGCCAGCAGTATAGGGACTGGGAGCTCCTAT. The encoded protein is CASSIGTGSSY. The whole CDR3 protein is CASSIGTGSSYEQYF. The genes are TRBV19 and TRBJ2-7; TRBD2 matches at 8 bases. The observed sequence ends 4 residues before the CDR3 terminus, with the missing tail filled in from the germline J gene. With 0 bases clipped from V and 0 bases from J, the junction kept 2 bases outside the gene matches. The CDR3 has 15 amino acids. Germline V gene sequence: CDR1 FNHDT, CDR2 SITEND (reference sequence).